This TCR beta chain was obtained from a study of T cells after yellow fever vaccination. In this sample, this clonotype turned up many times. As yet, its antigen is unknown. Generation of TCR cDNA used 5'RACE template switching (which added a universal primer site and UMIs). TCRdb passed the 5' RACE reads through MiXCR, listing each CDR3 protein once. This table holds 300,000 to 350,000 distinct CDR3 sequences, 3.5% to 4.5% found once. Study-level findings and limits: The secondary response was weaker, and its peak arrived faster, on day 5 versus 15.

This CDR3 comprises 14 residues. The germline gives CDR1 MNHEY, CDR2 SMNVEV (reference sequence). V was shortened by 5 bases and J by 1 base, with 9 bases between the two germline ends. This TCR was recovered from a man aged 18 to 35 who received the YFV17D yellow fever vaccine. Material: PBMCs, obtained 15 days after the yellow fever booster vaccination. The genes are TRBV27 and TRBJ1-5, with D unclear. The CDR3 reads CASSPLNSNQPQHF. CDR3 nucleotide sequence: TGTGCCAGCAGTCCCTTGAACAGCAATCAGCCCCAGCATTTT.